The rows below give T cell receptor beta chains drawn from one sample of a study of CXCR3-negative and CXCR3-positive naive CD8 T cells. TCRdb reprocessed the 5' RACE reads and reports one entry per CDR3 protein, with no DNA. Its clone listing holds over 70,000 distinct CDR3 sequences. Sequenced input: naive CXCR3- CD8+ T cells from blood. These receptors came from a human donor in good health. Some clones in this sample may be carry-over from other donors' samples. The CDR3 runs from the conserved cysteine through the conserved F or W. Some rows have no size entry. The others give once, few or many, or a class for an expanded clone.

j_call | clone_size | v_call | cdr3_aa
TRBJ2-5 | NA | TRBV5-6 | CASSSLGAQETQYF
TRBJ1-6 | NA | TRBV7-9 | CASSLSSGDTLASLHF
TRBJ1-5 | NA | TRBV29-1 | CSVAGTGDGHPQHF
TRBJ1-2 | NA | TRBV7-3 | CASSLTDRAVPYGYTF
TRBJ2-1 | NA | TRBV29-1 | CSATSAGDSGAYNEQFF
TRBJ2-5 | NA | TRBV19 | CASSMANQETQYF
TRBJ2-5 | NA | TRBV29-1 | CSVEAWDRGQETQYF
TRBJ2-7 | NA | TRBV7-8 | CASSLGPPGSYEQYF
TRBJ2-2 | NA | TRBV9 | CASSGGAGELFF
TRBJ2-5 | NA | TRBV15 | CATSRDRDTTRETQYF
TRBJ2-1 | NA | TRBV12-3/TRBV12-4 | CASSRTSGAISYNEQFF
TRBJ2-5 | NA | TRBV4-1 | CASSQGRNEWETQYF
TRBJ2-5 | NA | TRBV7-9 | CASSPRTPTWETQYF
TRBJ2-7 | medium-sized | TRBV30 | CAWTPLIWDRPFHEQYF
TRBJ2-2 | NA | TRBV7-9 | CASSDPISGANTGELFF
TRBJ1-1 | NA | TRBV29-1 | CSVGDTMNTEAFF
TRBJ2-5 | NA | TRBV5-4 | CASSSILAGAETQYF
TRBJ2-3 | NA | TRBV20-1 | CSAQDDTTDTQYF
TRBJ2-1 | NA | TRBV5-6 | CASSLGLAYNEQFF
TRBJ2-1 | NA | TRBV7-3 | CASSLVAPSSYNEQFF
TRBJ2-3 | NA | TRBV20-1 | CSARGTGTRFLDTQYF
TRBJ1-2 | NA | TRBV4-1 | CASSQVLGPGGYTF
TRBJ2-5 | NA | TRBV27 | CASSFSSQWETQYF
TRBJ2-5 | NA | TRBV27 | CASRGTPPYSVNDQETQYF
TRBJ2-1 | NA | TRBV28 | CASTLGGEQFF
TRBJ2-1 | NA | TRBV7-3 | CASSLGTNNEQFF
TRBJ2-1 | NA | TRBV29-1 | CSAKGADNNEQFF
TRBJ1-2 | NA | TRBV11-2 | CASGGDHYGYTF
TRBJ1-1 | NA | TRBV7-9 | CASSSYVTGVVPEEAFF
TRBJ1-1 | NA | TRBV7-6 | CASSLVGTGWNTEAFF
TRBJ2-1 | NA | TRBV4-1 | CASSSRGEVSYNEQFF
TRBJ1-6 | NA | TRBV7-2 | CASSRRDPSYNSPLHF
TRBJ1-1 | NA | TRBV5-6 | CASSPGPVNTEAFF
TRBJ2-7 | NA | TRBV5-6 | CASSDGTAGNEQYF
TRBJ1-2 | NA | TRBV7-9 | CASSFGGNGGYTF
TRBJ2-7 | NA | TRBV25-1 | CASSEDGTPRVEQYF
TRBJ1-6 | NA | TRBV28 | CASSLGGFDSPLHF
TRBJ1-1 | NA | TRBV28 | CASSLTGDTEAFF
TRBJ2-5 | NA | TRBV7-2 | CASSTPLGLAGGQETQYF
TRBJ2-7 | NA | TRBV4-2 | CASSQEQGKAYEQYF
TRBJ2-7 | NA | TRBV10-2 | CASRPPGLAGAYEQYF
TRBJ2-7 | NA | TRBV28 | CASSLYYEQYF